A selection of T cell receptor beta chains follows, all from one sample in a study of breast tumors, draining lymph nodes, adjacent tissues. TCRdb reprocessed the multiplex PCR reads via MiXCR and lists one record per CDR3 protein. There are 70,000 to 85,000 distinct CDR3 sequences in the sample; roughly 20% occur only once, and around 2.4% lies in the top ten. Input material: axillary lymph node tissue. These receptors were taken from a female donor with breast cancer. Some clones in this sample may be carry-over from other donors' samples. CDR3s include the opening cysteine and the closing phenylalanine or tryptophan. The D gene is left open where the match is weak. Not all rows give a size; the values are once, few, many and, for expanded clones, a class.

v_call	j_call	d_call	clone_size	cdr3_nt	cdr3_aa
TRBV5-1	TRBJ2-1	.	many	TGCGCCAGCAGCTTGGAAGGGACAACCAACAATGAGCAGTTCTTC	CASSLEGTTNNEQFF
TRBV6-6	TRBJ2-3	.	.	TGTGCCAGCAGTTACTCCCGGACAGGCACAGATACGCAGTATTTT	CASSYSRTGTDTQYF
TRBV12-3/TRBV12-4	TRBJ2-7	TRBD2	many	TGTGCCAGCAGCGCGGGGGGCCCCTACGAGCAGTACTTC	CASSAGGPYEQYF
TRBV6-5	TRBJ1-5	.	many	TGTGCCAGCAGTTACGGTACAGGGTTCAATCAGCCCCAGCATTTT	CASSYGTGFNQPQHF
TRBV7-8	TRBJ2-5	.	many	TGTGCCAGCAGCTTAGCGGATTTTGGGCAGGGACGAAAGACCCAGTACTTC	CASSLADFGQGRKTQYF
TRBV15	TRBJ1-4	TRBD1	many	TGTGCCACCAGCGGCGGGACAGGGGATGAAAAACTGTTTTTT	CATSGGTGDEKLFF
TRBV6-1	TRBJ1-6	TRBD1	many	TGTGCCAGCAGTGAAAGACAGGGATCCAATTCACCCCTCCACTTT	CASSERQGSNSPLHF
TRBV5-1	TRBJ2-1	TRBD2	many	TGCGCCAGCAGCTTACGCCCGTCTAGCGGAGTCTACAATGAGCAGTTCTTC	CASSLRPSSGVYNEQFF
TRBV19	TRBJ1-5	.	few	TGTGCCAGTAGTATCGGGCAAGGGGCCATTAGCAATCAGCCCCAGCATTTT	CASSIGQGAISNQPQHF
TRBV18	TRBJ2-7	.	few	TGTGCCAGCTCACCACGTGAGTTTACCTACGAGCAGTACTTC	CASSPREFTYEQYF
TRBV28	TRBJ1-4	.	few	TGTGCCAGCAGTCCCCCTGGGGGGGTAGGAAAACTGTTTTTT	CASSPPGGVGKLFF
TRBV3-1	TRBJ2-7	.	many	TGTGCCAGCAGCCAAGGTACTAGGGGCGAGCAGTACTTC	CASSQGTRGEQYF
TRBV19	TRBJ2-7	TRBD1	.	TGTGCCAGTAGACTCGGACAGGGCGGAACTTCCCACGAGCAGTACTTC	CASRLGQGGTSHEQYF
TRBV20-1	TRBJ1-6	.	many	TGCAGTGCTAGAGACCCCCAAGACATGCGAAATTCACCCCTCCACTTT	CSARDPQDMRNSPLHF
TRBV7-2	TRBJ2-4	.	.	TGTGCCAGCAGACCACACCCAGGCATTCAGTACTTC	CASRPHPGIQYF
TRBV4-1	TRBJ2-3	.	many	TGCGCCAGCAGCCAAGACGGAACAGGGAGCACAGATACGCAGTATTTT	CASSQDGTGSTDTQYF
TRBV20-1	TRBJ2-1	.	many	TGCAGTGCTCGACGAGGGGACAAGGGTTTTCATAGCTCCTACAATGAGCAGTTCTTC	CSARRGDKGFHSSYNEQFF
TRBV7-2	TRBJ2-7	TRBD2	many	TGTGCCAGCAGCTTAGGCGCGGGAGGGTCCTACGAGCAGTACTTC	CASSLGAGGSYEQYF
TRBV11-1	TRBJ2-3	.	few	TGTGCCAGCTCCAACGGGGTTGGGCACACAGATACGCAGTATTTT	CASSNGVGHTDTQYF
TRBV20-1	TRBJ2-7	TRBD1	many	TGCAGTGCTGAAGACAGGGCCCTTCGATACGAGCAGTACTTC	CSAEDRALRYEQYF
TRBV6-1	TRBJ2-1	.	many	TGTGCCTCCGAGGGGGAGGCCTACAATGAGCAGTTCTTC	CASEGEAYNEQFF
TRBV28	TRBJ1-5	.	.	TGTGCCAGCAGTCCCCCTGCCCGGGGTCAGCCCCAGCATTTT	CASSPPARGQPQHF
TRBV12-3/TRBV12-4	TRBJ1-2	.	.	TGTGCCAGCAGTTTAGCGGTAGGGCAGGGGTATGGCTACACCTTC	CASSLAVGQGYGYTF
TRBV19	TRBJ2-2	.	.	TGTGCCAGTAGTGCATCGACAGGAGGCGGGGAGCTGTTTTTT	CASSASTGGGELFF
TRBV12-3/TRBV12-4	TRBJ2-7	TRBD1	many	TGTGCCAGCACTCTCCGGGACAGGCGTTACGAGCAGTACTTC	CASTLRDRRYEQYF
TRBV15	TRBJ2-1	TRBD1	many	TGTGCCACCAGCAGAGATCTGACAGGGAAATATAGGAATGAGCAGTTCTTC	CATSRDLTGKYRNEQFF
TRBV2	TRBJ2-4	.	few	TGTGCCAGTGCGAGCGACGCCAAAAACATTCAGTACTTC	CASASDAKNIQYF
TRBV12-3/TRBV12-4	TRBJ2-7	.	many	TGTGCCAGCACCGGGGGTGGGGGTAAGCAGTACTTC	CASTGGGGKQYF
TRBV5-5	TRBJ2-5	.	many	TGTGCCAGCAGCGCAGCGGTCTCAGAGACCCAGTACTTC	CASSAAVSETQYF
TRBV6-1	TRBJ2-7	.	many	TGTGCCAGCAGTGTTAAATACGAGCAGTACTTC	CASSVKYEQYF
TRBV19	TRBJ2-1	.	many	TGTGCCAGTAGTATCTGGACAGACCTACGGGATGAGCAGTTCTTC	CASSIWTDLRDEQFF
TRBV6-1	TRBJ2-7	TRBD1	.	TGTGCCAGCGAGGGACAGGGGAGCCCCTACGGGCAGTACTTC	CASEGQGSPYGQYF
TRBV6-6	TRBJ2-7	.	many	TGTGCCAGCAGCCCGCGCGAGCAGGGCACCTACGAGCAGTACTTC	CASSPREQGTYEQYF
TRBV6-1	TRBJ1-1	.	.	TGTGCCAGCAGCGCCCTTGGGGGCCCGGCTTTCTTT	CASSALGGPAFF
TRBV19	TRBJ2-6	TRBD2	few	TGTGCCAGTAGTATCACTAGCGGGCCCCCCCAACGGGTCCTGACTTTC	CASSITSGPPQRVLTF
TRBV7-3	TRBJ2-1	TRBD1	many	TGTGCCAGCAGCCCCGGGACAGAAGGTGAGCAGTTCTTC	CASSPGTEGEQFF
TRBV3-1	TRBJ2-7	.	.	TGTGCCAGCAGCCAAGTAAGGGGGGCCGAGCAGTACTTC	CASSQVRGAEQYF
TRBV6-2/TRBV6-3	TRBJ2-1	.	.	TGTGCCAGCAGTACTCTAGCCCCCTACAACGAGCAGTTCTTC	CASSTLAPYNEQFF
TRBV27	TRBJ2-7	TRBD1	few	TGTGCCAGCAAAACGCGGGACAGGGCCTACGAGCAGTACTTC	CASKTRDRAYEQYF
TRBV20-1	TRBJ2-7	TRBD2	many	TGCAGTGCACCCCGTGGGACTAGCGTTTCCTACGAGCAGTACTTC	CSAPRGTSVSYEQYF
TRBV11-2	TRBJ2-3	TRBD2	few	TGTGCCAGCAGCTTAGCCCCGGGGGGGGGACAAAGCACAGATACGCAGTATTTT	CASSLAPGGGQSTDTQYF
TRBV7-9	TRBJ2-7	.	many	TGTGCCAGCAGCTTAGGACCCGGGACCGAGCAGTACTTC	CASSLGPGTEQYF
TRBV7-9	TRBJ2-1	.	many	TGTGCCAGCAGCTCCGTCGTCCGGATTGAGCAGTTCTTC	CASSSVVRIEQFF
TRBV7-9	TRBJ1-2	.	many	TGTGCCAGCAGCTTACGTGGATTTCAAGGCTACACCTTC	CASSLRGFQGYTF
TRBV20-1	TRBJ2-5	.	many	TGCAGTGCTAGAGGAGGGGGGCAAGAGACCCAGTACTTC	CSARGGGQETQYF
TRBV18	TRBJ1-2	.	few	TGTGCCAGCTCACCATCAGACGGGAATGGCTACACCTTC	CASSPSDGNGYTF
TRBV10-3	TRBJ2-7	.	many	TGTGCCATCAGTGCCAGCGGGTTCTACGAGCAGTACTTC	CAISASGFYEQYF
TRBV12-3/TRBV12-4	TRBJ1-2	TRBD1	many	TGTGCCAGCAGTTTAGCGCACGACAGGGGAAACGGCTACACCTTC	CASSLAHDRGNGYTF
TRBV29-1	TRBJ2-2	.	.	.	CSPNFGAGSCF
TRBV6-2/TRBV6-3	TRBJ2-1	TRBD1	few	TGTGCCAGCCACTCGACAGGGCTATGGAATGAGCAGTTCTTC	CASHSTGLWNEQFF
TRBV19	TRBJ1-5	.	many	TGTGCCAGTAGTATTACGCCACCTGGGCCTCATCAGCCCCAGCATTTT	CASSITPPGPHQPQHF
TRBV28	TRBJ2-7	.	.	TGTGCCAGCAGTTTCTGGGAATCCTACGAGCAGTACTTC	CASSFWESYEQYF
TRBV28	TRBJ2-1	.	.	TGTGCCAGCGCGTTAGCCGGCAATGAGCAGTTCTTC	CASALAGNEQFF
TRBV20-1	TRBJ1-5	.	many	TGCAGTGCTAGGTCTCAACTGGTCTCAAGCAATCAGCCCCAGCATTTT	CSARSQLVSSNQPQHF